This TCR beta chain was sequenced during a study of T cell responses to AZD1222 COVID-19 vaccine. Background on the study: Analyses pooled second doses at about 4 or about 12 weeks.

Here immunoSEQ multiplex PCR was the method, and the copy in TCRdb shows in-frame clones only, minus some. The repertoire holds roughly 91,000 clones, with more than 70% as singletons. The sample consisted of peripheral blood, taken on day 0 of AZD1222 vaccination. The receptor's source is an adult in good health.

CDR3 protein: CASSIFRVSQPQHF. CDR3 DNA: TGTGCCAGTAGTATTTTTAGGGTGAGCCAGCCCCAGCATTTT. V usage is TRBV19 and J usage is TRBJ1-5; D not resolved. This CDR3 comprises 14 residues. V was cut by 3 bases and J by 7 bases, with 13 bases left in between. Looked up from germline, CDR1 is LNHDA and CDR2 is SQIVND (reference sequence).